This T cell receptor (beta chain) was found in a study of spatial heterogeneity in lung cancer. Whole-study context: The authors sequenced available follow-up PBMC samples, taken a median of approximately 2 years after resection. Raw reads showed each unique TCR and UMI combination turning up more than ten times on average.

TCR cDNA molecules each carried a unique molecular identifier. Using its own MiXCR run on the 5' RACE reads, TCRdb lists one record per CDR3 protein. The table lists 95,000 to 130,000 distinct CDR3 sequences, 9% to 15% of them singletons. This clonotype was counted a few times. Trimming cost V 6 bases and J 4 bases, with 24 bases left between them. The CDR3 has 18 residues. Germline V gives CDR1 SNHLY, CDR2 FYNNEI. Time point noted: blood at routine non-recurrence follow-up after resection. Sequencing was performed on whole RNA extracted from tumor and nontumor lung tissue, or from frozen PBMC, and the material was left unsorted.

The TCR comes from a male donor with early-stage non-small cell lung cancer. J is TRBJ1-4 and V is TRBV2; the D gene is possibly TRBD1 (6 bases). The input for sequencing was PBMCs, taken at follow-up. CDR3 sequence (DNA): TGTGCCAGCAGATCCGACAGGAGCCGCCTCCGCGTTAATGAAAAACTGTTTTTT. Translation: CASRSDRSRLRVNEKLFF. The whole variable domain, remainder taken from reference TRBV2 and TRBJ1-4, is EPEVTQTPSHQVTQMGQEVILRCVPISNHLYFYWYRQILGQKVEFLVSFYNNEISEKSEIFDDQFSVERPDGSNFTLKIRSTKLEDSAMYFCASRSDRSRLRVNEKLFFGSGTQLSVL.